This T cell receptor beta chain originates from a study of blood T cells in healthy people across ages. Study-wide results and limits: Older individuals had lower TCR beta diversity per million T cells (the decline was roughly linear).

V lost 3 bases, J lost 5 bases, and 11 bases lay in between. Germline V gene sequence: CDR1 SGHRS, CDR2 YFSETQ. The CDR3 extends over 13 amino acids. The use of a sample-barcoded 5' primer and a J-beta primer mix characterized a second PCR of about 6 to 12 cycles. A template-switch adaptor that had 12 random nucleotides put a tag on each cDNA molecule. Sequencing of every sample gave 3 million or more CDR3-containing paired-end reads. TCRdb independently ran MiXCR on the 5' RACE reads; one entry per CDR3 protein. Of approximately 680,000 distinct CDR3 sequences in the sample, 32% were seen once. This clonotype was counted ten times or more. What it binds is unknown.

The specimen was blood. The rearrangement uses TRBV5-1 and TRBJ1-1, with a tentative D call TRBD1 (5 bases). This sequence originates from an elderly woman in good health. CDR3: CASSSQAFTEAFF. CDR3 in DNA: TGCGCCAGCAGCTCACAGGCATTTACTGAAGCTTTCTTT. The variable domain in full, with the rest retrieved from reference TRBV5-1 and TRBJ1-1, is KAGVTQTPRYLIKTRGQQVTLSCSPISGHRSVSWYQQTPGQGLQFLFEYFSETQRNKGNFPGRFSGRQFSNSRSEMNVSTLELGDSALYLCASSSQAFTEAFFGQGTRLTVV.